A selection of T cell receptor beta chains follows, all from one sample in a study of cytomegalovirus exposure and HLA in healthy donors. The data were produced by immunoSEQ multiplex PCR, yet TCRdb's version contains in-frame clones alone and is incomplete. The sample records approximately 140,000 clones, 79% being singletons. Sequencing was done on a sample of PBMCs. All receptors come from a man aged 45-65 years in good health and CMV-seropositive. Each CDR3 is given without its conserved first and last residue. The D gene is left open where the match is weak.

V gene: TRBV5-1
J gene: TRBJ2-1
D gene: TRBD1
CDR3 protein: ASSLEGQGGYEQF

V gene: TRBV19
J gene: TRBJ2-7
D gene: NA
CDR3 protein: ASSIGSRGGLVEQY

V gene: TRBV13
J gene: TRBJ2-7
D gene: TRBD1
CDR3 protein: ASSPKDGTGTYEQY

V gene: TRBV28
J gene: TRBJ2-1
D gene: TRBD2
CDR3 protein: ASALAVNYNEQF

V gene: TRBV5-1
J gene: TRBJ1-1
D gene: NA
CDR3 protein: ASSLDRLGGTEAF

V gene: TRBV7-9
J gene: TRBJ1-5
D gene: NA
CDR3 protein: ASSLAVGVGQPQH

V gene: TRBV27
J gene: TRBJ1-2
D gene: NA
CDR3 protein: ASGRALYGYT

V gene: TRBV6-6
J gene: TRBJ2-1
D gene: NA
CDR3 protein: ASSYYKEQF

V gene: TRBV18
J gene: TRBJ2-7
D gene: NA
CDR3 protein: ASSPPGSYEQY

V gene: TRBV2
J gene: TRBJ1-4
D gene: NA
CDR3 protein: ASRVEASEKLF

V gene: TRBV2
J gene: TRBJ2-3
D gene: TRBD2
CDR3 protein: ASSPGLAGGRGTQY

V gene: TRBV4-2
J gene: TRBJ2-7
D gene: NA
CDR3 protein: ASSLSSRRGGEQY

V gene: TRBV7-9
J gene: TRBJ2-3
D gene: NA
CDR3 protein: ASSLGTGVEDTQY

V gene: TRBV5-4
J gene: TRBJ2-1
D gene: TRBD2
CDR3 protein: ASSPTSGSSYNEQF

V gene: TRBV28
J gene: TRBJ1-4
D gene: NA
CDR3 protein: ASSFQQEGKLF

V gene: TRBV18
J gene: TRBJ1-1
D gene: TRBD1
CDR3 protein: ASSPWTGKLAEAF

V gene: TRBV5-4
J gene: TRBJ2-1
D gene: NA
CDR3 protein: ASSLLLARNEQF

V gene: TRBV10-3
J gene: TRBJ2-7
D gene: NA
CDR3 protein: AIKFGDTYEQY

V gene: TRBV5-1
J gene: TRBJ2-4
D gene: TRBD2
CDR3 protein: ASRPTVGLAFPY

V gene: TRBV6-4
J gene: TRBJ2-6
D gene: NA
CDR3 protein: ASSDSTDSSSGANVLT

V gene: TRBV7-2
J gene: TRBJ1-1
D gene: TRBD1
CDR3 protein: ASSLWARDRNTEAF

V gene: TRBV6-5
J gene: TRBJ1-1
D gene: NA
CDR3 protein: ASSYYGGTEAF

V gene: TRBV27
J gene: NA
D gene: TRBD2
CDR3 protein: ASSIGLAGYEQY